The sample holds a few counts of the clone carrying this T cell receptor (beta chain). Other DNA sequences within the sample encode an identical CDR3. This entry is derived from a study of blood T cell repertoires in COVID-19. The wider study: COVID-19 samples collected from the United States, Italy and Spain covered acute and convalescent phases. T cells, B-cell-depleted T cells, or PBMCs supplied cDNA or gDNA.

As handled by the study authors: Estimation of nucleated cell counts was performed using reference gene primer amplification. Libraries were prepared by immunoSEQ multiplex PCR; TCRdb keeps only in-frame clonotypes and omits some of them. From that table come the V and J calls and clone size; the DNA was used to work out D and trimming. The table has roughly 480,000 clones, 75% to 90% seen once. The CDR3 loop spans 15 amino acids. Germline CDR1 and CDR2: SGHRS and YFSETQ. V was shortened by 0 bases and J by 0 bases, with 7 bases between the two germline ends. Sample: peripheral blood. The sequence derives from a young man with COVID-19, enrolled during active disease. The chain joins TRBV5-1 to TRBJ1-3; no firm D call. The DNA for the CDR3 is TGCGCCAGCAGCTTGGAGAGGTCCTCTGGAAACACCATATATTTT. Protein sequence: CASSLERSSGNTIYF.